These 22 T cell receptor beta chains share one sample of origin, sequenced in a study of T cell responses to AZD1222 COVID-19 vaccine. The table came from immunoSEQ multiplex PCR; TCRdb's copy has only in-frame clones and leaves some out. The sample has some 140,000 clones, about 90% seen once. Source: peripheral blood, taken on day 0 of MenACWY control vaccination. The receptor set was obtained from an adult in good health.

This sequence joins TRBV5-5 and TRBJ1-5; 9 nucleotides agree with TRBD1. V shed 3 bases and J 5 bases; nucleotides not matched to a gene: 0. The CDR3 contains 13 residues. In germline, CDR1 is SGHKS, CDR2 YYEKEE (reference sequence). The CDR3 coding sequence is TGTGCCAGCAGCTGGGACAGGGATCAGCCCCAGCATTTT. Amino acid sequence: CASSWDRDQPQHF.

This chain uses TRBV4-1 with TRBJ2-7; TRBD2 aligns across 7 bases. V shed 6 bases and J 0 bases; nucleotides not matched to a gene: 8. This CDR3 spans 15 amino acids. Germline V gene data show CDR1 as MGHRA and CDR2 as YSYEKL. CDR3 protein: CASSRLALSSYEQYV. CDR3 nucleotides: TGCGCCAGCAGTCGACTAGCCCTGAGCTCCTACGAGCAGTACGTC.

CDR3 residues: CASSHPGDQPQHF. The CDR3 coding sequence is TGTGCCAGCAGCCACCCTGGGGATCAGCCCCAGCATTTT. The chain has TRBV7-8 and TRBJ1-5; no definite D call. Germline values: CDR1 SGHVS, CDR2 FQNEAQ. V gave up 5 bases and J gave up 5 bases, with 10 bases separating them. The CDR3 consists of 13 residues.

This chain uses TRBV7-2 with TRBJ1-6, with D perhaps TRBD1 (5 bases). The CDR3 is 14 amino acids. The germline gives CDR1 SGHTA, CDR2 FQGNSA. V lost 7 bases and J 5 bases, leaving 12 bases between the germline ends. DNA for the CDR3: TGTGCCAGCACCCTCAACAGGCATAATTCACCCCTCCACTTT. Its translation is CASTLNRHNSPLHF.

This rearrangement joins TRBV5-1 to TRBJ1-1; 7 bases are shared with TRBD1. Germline lookup yields CDR1 SGHRS and CDR2 YFSETQ. J was trimmed by 4 bases and V by 1 base; bases with no gene match: 4. The CDR3 consists of 14 residues. Written as DNA, the CDR3 is TGCGCCAGCAGCTTGACAGGGGCTCGCACTGAAGCTTTCTTT. Protein: CASSLTGARTEAFF.

This clone was counted a single time. The J gene is TRBJ1-2, the V gene TRBV5-1, with 7 bases aligning to TRBD1. The CDR3 length is 14 residues. Per the germline V gene, CDR1 is SGHRS and CDR2 is YFSETQ. J was trimmed by 8 bases and V by 3 bases; bases with no gene match: 10. The CDR3 region has the DNA TGCGCCAGCAGCTCCCAGGGGGGGACCTACGGCTACACCTTC. Its translation: CASSSQGGTYGYTF.

V and J are TRBV5-1 and TRBJ1-5; D is possibly TRBD1 (5 bases). The germline CDR1 and CDR2 sequences are SGHRS and YFSETQ. V shed 4 bases and J shed 1 base, with 6 bases lying between them. The CDR3 is made up of 13 amino acids. CDR3 sequence reads: CASSRDSNQPQHF. The DNA for the CDR3 is TGCGCCAGCAGCCGGGACAGCAATCAGCCCCAGCATTTT.

The J gene is TRBJ2-7, the V gene TRBV7-2; 10 bases are a match to TRBD2. This CDR3 region has 13 residues. Germline V gene sequence: CDR1 SGHTA, CDR2 FQGNSA. The CDR3 reads CAAGGQGPYEQYF. DNA of the CDR3: TGTGCAGCGGGGGGGCAGGGTCCCTACGAGCAGTACTTC.

The rearrangement links TRBV5-1 to TRBJ1-2; TRBD1 is a possible D gene (6 bases). Germline lookup yields CDR1 SGHRS and CDR2 YFSETQ. V was shortened by 0 bases and J by 7 bases, with 13 bases between the two germline ends. This CDR3 has 14 residues. CDR3 sequence reads: CASSLDTGAGGYTF. DNA of the CDR3: TGCGCCAGCAGCTTGGACACGGGGGCGGGTGGCTACACCTTC. Complete variable domain (other parts from reference TRBV5-1 and TRBJ1-2): KAGVTQTPRYLIKTRGQQVTLSCSPISGHRSVSWYQQTPGQGLQFLFEYFSETQRNKGNFPGRFSGRQFSNSRSEMNVSTLELGDSALYLCASSLDTGAGGYTFGSGTRLTVV.

For this clone: Other DNA sequences from this sample encode an identical CDR3 as well. V and J are TRBV5-1 and TRBJ1-6; possibly TRBD1 for D (5 bases). The CDR3 has 15 residues. V lost 0 bases and J 10 bases, leaving 14 bases between the germline ends. Germline values: CDR1 SGHRS, CDR2 YFSETQ. The CDR3 spells CASSLGQGAGSPLHF. The CDR3 DNA reads TGCGCCAGCAGCTTGGGGCAGGGCGCTGGCTCACCCCTCCACTTT.

This clone showed up just once. The chain links TRBV19 to TRBJ1-1; no reliable D call. V was cut by 6 bases and J by 3 bases, with 17 bases left in between. CDR1 is LNHDA, CDR2 SQIVND, per germline (reference sequence). This CDR3 has 15 residues. DNA of the CDR3: TGTGCCAGTAGGGGATGGGAGTTCGAGGACACTGAAGCTTTCTTT. Amino acids: CASRGWEFEDTEAFF.

The chain links TRBV12-5 to TRBJ2-6; 9 nucleotides match TRBD1. Germline values: CDR1 LGHNT, CDR2 FRNRAP. V trimming: 7 bases; J trimming: 0 bases; junction bases outside the gene matches: 25. The CDR3 sequence is 23 residues long. CDR3 nucleotides: TGTGCTAGTGTTAATTCGCCCGTCCTACAGGGGGCTAGCTCTTCCTCTGGGGCCAACGTCCTGACTTTC. Translation: CASVNSPVLQGASSSSGANVLTF.

The chain combines TRBV5-8 with TRBJ1-5; TRBD1 agrees at 8 bases. CDR3 size: 15 residues. V shed 2 bases, J shed 5 bases, and the junction held 6 bases outside the gene matches. In germline, CDR1 is SGHTS, CDR2 YDEGEE. The CDR3 loop reads CASSFSSRGHQPQHF. For the CDR3, the DNA is TGTGCCAGCAGCTTTTCGAGCAGGGGGCATCAGCCCCAGCATTTT. Full variable domain (missing parts from reference TRBV5-8 and TRBJ1-5): EAGVTQSPTHLIKTRGQQATLRCSPISGHTSVYWYQQALGLGLQFLLWYDEGEERNRGNFPPRFSGRQFPNYSSELNVNALELEDSALYLCASSFSSRGHQPQHFGDGTRLSIL.

The chain's CDR3 is CASSSRQGLAYNEQFF. For the CDR3, the DNA is TGTGCCAGCAGCTCCCGACAGGGGTTAGCCTACAATGAGCAGTTCTTC. The chain links TRBV5-5 to TRBJ2-1, with TRBD1 matching over 8 bases. This CDR3 contains 16 residues. Germline assignment: CDR1 SGHKS and CDR2 YYEKEE (reference sequence). With V trimmed by 3 bases and J by 2 bases, 7 bases remained unmatched.

The count of this clone is one. V gene TRBV10-3 combines with J gene TRBJ2-2; TRBD2 is a possible D gene (7 bases). V gave up 0 bases and J gave up 0 bases, with 26 bases separating them. The CDR3 consists of 22 residues. In germline, CDR1 is ENHRY, CDR2 SYGVKD. The CDR3 is CAISESTTAPLWGGANTGELFF. The CDR3, as DNA: TGTGCCATCAGTGAGTCGACTACCGCCCCCTTGTGGGGGGGCGCGAACACCGGGGAGCTGTTTTTT.

This chain uses TRBV5-6 with TRBJ2-2; D call uncertain. The CDR3 is 12 residues long. Germline CDR1 SGHDT, CDR2 YYEEEE. Trimming removed 3 bases at V and 5 bases at J, with 5 bases between. CDR3 sequence (DNA): TGTGCCAGCAGCTCGATAACCGGGGAGCTGTTTTTT. Its protein is CASSSITGELFF.

V and J are TRBV15 and TRBJ2-2; maybe TRBD1 (5 bases). Germline lookup yields CDR1 LNHNV and CDR2 YYDKDF (reference sequence). The CDR3 spans 15 residues. With 1 base removed from V and 6 bases from J, the gap between germline ends came to 12 bases. This CDR3 reads CATSRGQGTAGELFF. The DNA for the CDR3 is TGTGCCACCAGCAGAGGTCAGGGCACAGCCGGGGAGCTGTTTTTT.

The chain uses TRBV11-2 and TRBJ2-7; TRBD1 is a possible D gene (6 bases). Per germline, CDR1 SGHAT and CDR2 FQNNGV. This CDR3 has 13 amino acids. Trimming took off 2 bases at V and 2 bases at J, with 7 bases between the two ends. The CDR3 here is CASSLYRAYEQYV. For the CDR3, the DNA is TGTGCCAGCAGCTTATACAGGGCCTACGAGCAGTACGTC.

This chain joins TRBV6-2 or TRBV6-3 and TRBJ2-1; TRBD1 agrees at 7 bases. The germline CDR1 and CDR2 sequences are MNHEY and SVGEGT. CDR3 length equals 14 residues. Trimming took 5 bases from V and 5 from J; bases not matched to a gene: 6. CDR3 DNA: TGTGCCAGCAGTACCCGACAGGGAAACAATGAGCAGTTCTTC. This gives the protein CASSTRQGNNEQFF.

This chain connects TRBV6-5 to TRBJ2-1, with 9 bases lining up with TRBD1. V shed 6 bases, J shed 9 bases, and the junction held 9 bases outside the gene matches. This CDR3 contains 14 residues. From germline, CDR1 is MNHEY and CDR2 SVGAGI. The DNA of the CDR3 is TGTGCCAGCAGGAGGGGACAGGGACTTGGTGAGCAGTTCTTC. The encoded protein is CASRRGQGLGEQFF.

Of note for this clone: At the DNA level, this CDR3 is encoded by other sequences in the same sample as well. The chain has TRBV5-5 and TRBJ1-4; D uncertain. From germline, CDR1 is SGHKS and CDR2 YYEKEE (reference sequence). V was cut by 1 base and J by 0 bases, with 7 bases left in between. This CDR3 has 15 residues. Written as DNA, the CDR3 is TGTGCCAGCAGCTTGCGGCAGACAACTAATGAAAAACTGTTTTTT. It yields the protein CASSLRQTTNEKLFF.

CDR3: CASSQDRVGEAFF. The CDR3 bases are TGCGCCAGCAGCCAAGATCGGGTAGGGGAAGCTTTCTTT. This chain uses TRBV4-3 with TRBJ1-1; unclear D gene. The V gene's germline CDR1 is LGHNA and CDR2 YSLEER. V was trimmed by 0 bases and J by 8 bases, leaving 10 bases between them. The CDR3 is made up of 13 amino acids.